Listed below are T cell receptor beta chains from one sample, sequenced in a study of cytomegalovirus exposure and HLA in healthy donors. Data came from immunoSEQ multiplex PCR; TCRdb stores just in-frame clones and leaves some out. Of more than 100,000 clones listed, more than 70% were seen once; the top ten hold 1.4% to 1.5%. Sequencing was done on a sample of PBMCs. The receptors stem from a man younger than 40 in good health and CMV-seronegative. CDR3s leave out the opening cysteine and the closing phenylalanine or tryptophan.

j_call v_call cdr3_aa
TRBJ2-1 TRBV2 ASSAGFEQF
TRBJ1-2 TRBV5-6 ASSFRQGRFYGYT
TRBJ2-5 TRBV7-2 ASLEFSFQQETQY
TRBJ1-5 TRBV30 AWSQGQVNQPQH
TRBJ2-5 TRBV14 ASSQEWIRGGKLIQY
TRBJ1-5 TRBV29-1 SVGQGVNQPQH
TRBJ1-3 TRBV30 AWIWGRGNTIY
TRBJ2-1 TRBV7-7 ASSFGESSYNEQF
TRBJ2-7 TRBV14 ASSQLQGGDEQY
TRBJ1-1 TRBV19 ASSFDRPLNTEAF
TRBJ2-5 TRBV5-1 ASSLYSSRETQY
TRBJ2-1 TRBV6-4 ASRLTSGKDNEQF
TRBJ2-7 TRBV4-3 ASSQDPPGTPNEQY
TRBJ2-1 TRBV4-3 ASSQSTSGDYNEQF
TRBJ1-1 TRBV4-1 ASSEQGSVNTEAF
TRBJ2-2 TRBV2 ASTQTGEGRTGELF
TRBJ2-1 TRBV29-1 SVRDGARGHEQF
TRBJ2-7 TRBV27 ASSLQGANYEQY
TRBJ2-2 TRBV7-3 ASSLREFNTGELF
TRBJ1-4 TRBV5-6 ASNAQAGEKLF